This T cell receptor beta chain is drawn from a study of cytomegalovirus exposure and HLA in healthy donors. The overall study: Early release data held approximately 81 million unique TCRs from HLA-typed donors.

The J segment lost 1 base and the V segment lost 9 bases, leaving 4 bases of the junction unmatched. This CDR3 has 14 residues. In germline, CDR1 is ENHRY, CDR2 SYGVKD. The PCR made use of 60 Vbeta and 13 Jbeta primers. Sequenced by immunoSEQ multiplex PCR; TCRdb stores in-frame clones only, minus some. The sample yields roughly 180,000 clones, roughly 80% seen once. Healthy bone marrow donors supplied every sample. The receptor was derived from a woman aged 50 to 60 in good health and CMV-seropositive. This rearrangement joins TRBV10-3 to TRBJ2-2, with 8 bases fitting TRBD1. Sequencing was done on a sample of PBMCs. CDR3 amino acids: CAILGTGNTGELFF. CDR3 nucleotide sequence: TGTGCCATTCTGGGGACAGGGAACACCGGGGAGCTGTTTTTT.